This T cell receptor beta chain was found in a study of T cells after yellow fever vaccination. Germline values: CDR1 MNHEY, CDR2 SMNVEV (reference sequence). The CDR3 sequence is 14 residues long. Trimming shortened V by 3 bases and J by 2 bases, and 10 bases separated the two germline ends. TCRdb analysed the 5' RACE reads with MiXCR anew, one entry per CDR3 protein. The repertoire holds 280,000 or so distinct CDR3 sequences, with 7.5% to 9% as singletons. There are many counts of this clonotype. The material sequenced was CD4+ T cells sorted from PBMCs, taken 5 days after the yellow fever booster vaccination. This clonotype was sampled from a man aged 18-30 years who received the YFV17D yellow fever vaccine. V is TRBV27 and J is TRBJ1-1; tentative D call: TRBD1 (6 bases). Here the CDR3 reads CASSFQGTNTEAFF. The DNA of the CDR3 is TGTGCCAGCAGTTTTCAGGGGACAAACACTGAAGCTTTCTTT.